A single sample is the source of the 6 T cell receptor beta chains below, sequenced in a study of blood T cell repertoires in COVID-19. Profiling relied on immunoSEQ multiplex PCR, and the TCRdb table lists in-frame clones only, not all of them. Of about 230,000 clones listed, around 84% are singletons. Sequenced material: peripheral blood. The receptors were gathered from a woman aged 40-49 years who had recovered from COVID-19.

This chain joins TRBV14 and TRBJ1-1; 9 bases align to TRBD1. This CDR3 has 14 residues. In germline, CDR1 is SGHDN, CDR2 FVKESK. J gave up 9 bases and V 1 base, and 6 bases lay outside the gene matches. The CDR3 region has the DNA TGTGCCAGCAGCCAAGCCCCGGACAGGGGAAAAGCTTTCTTT. This codes for CASSQAPDRGKAFF.

V gene TRBV7-2 combines with J gene TRBJ1-2; 7 bases are shared with TRBD1. Germline V gene data show CDR1 as SGHTA and CDR2 as FQGNSA. The V and J ends lost 5 bases and 0 bases, in that order; junction bases with no gene match: 18. CDR3 length: 19 residues. The CDR3 loop is CASSVRTGRTHVANYGYTF. The CDR3 nucleotides read TGTGCCAGCAGCGTCAGGACAGGACGTACCCATGTAGCTAACTATGGCTACACCTTC.

V and J are TRBV2 and TRBJ2-1, with TRBD1 matching over 8 bases. This CDR3 is 14 amino acids long. Losses at the gene ends were 3 bases for V and 8 bases for J; bases not matched to a gene: 6. CDR1 is SNHLY and CDR2 is FYNNEI in the germline V gene. The CDR3 coding sequence is TGTGCCAGCAGTGATGGCAGGGGGCGGGATGAGCAGTTCTTC. Its protein product is CASSDGRGRDEQFF.

This chain connects TRBV19 to TRBJ2-3; a possible D gene is TRBD1 (5 bases). Germline CDR1 reads LNHDA; CDR2 reads SQIVND (reference sequence). The CDR3 loop spans 16 amino acids. With 5 bases removed from V and 4 bases from J, the gap between germline ends came to 19 bases. The CDR3, as DNA: TGTGCCAGTAGTTCGCCCGCAGGGTTTAGGGCAGATACGCAGTATTTT. Protein product: CASSSPAGFRADTQYF.

This sequence joins TRBV5-4 and TRBJ2-1; 11 positions match TRBD2. Germline CDR1 reads SGHNT; CDR2 reads YYREEE (reference sequence). The CDR3 is made up of 17 amino acids. V was pared by 3 bases and J by 9 bases, with 14 bases of the junction left unmatched. The CDR3 nucleotides read TGTGCCAGCAGCTGGGCACCTGGGACTAGCGGCCTCGGTGAGCAGTTCTTC. Translation gives CASSWAPGTSGLGEQFF.

CDR3 nucleotide sequence: TGTGCTAGTGGTTCGCGGGGGACGATTAGCACAGATACGCAGTATTTT. Residues: CASGSRGTISTDTQYF. J is TRBJ2-3 and V is TRBV12-5, with TRBD2 matching over 7 bases. CDR1 LGHNT and CDR2 FRNRAP come from the germline V gene. This CDR3 is built from 16 residues. V lost 4 bases, J lost 0 bases, and 7 bases stayed unmatched. Filled out from reference TRBV12-5 and TRBJ2-3, the complete variable domain reads DARVTQTPRHKVTEMGQEVTMRCQPILGHNTVFWYRQTMMQGLELLAYFRNRAPLDDSGMPKDRFSAEMPDATLATLKIQPSEPRDSAVYFCASGSRGTISTDTQYFGPGTRLTVL.